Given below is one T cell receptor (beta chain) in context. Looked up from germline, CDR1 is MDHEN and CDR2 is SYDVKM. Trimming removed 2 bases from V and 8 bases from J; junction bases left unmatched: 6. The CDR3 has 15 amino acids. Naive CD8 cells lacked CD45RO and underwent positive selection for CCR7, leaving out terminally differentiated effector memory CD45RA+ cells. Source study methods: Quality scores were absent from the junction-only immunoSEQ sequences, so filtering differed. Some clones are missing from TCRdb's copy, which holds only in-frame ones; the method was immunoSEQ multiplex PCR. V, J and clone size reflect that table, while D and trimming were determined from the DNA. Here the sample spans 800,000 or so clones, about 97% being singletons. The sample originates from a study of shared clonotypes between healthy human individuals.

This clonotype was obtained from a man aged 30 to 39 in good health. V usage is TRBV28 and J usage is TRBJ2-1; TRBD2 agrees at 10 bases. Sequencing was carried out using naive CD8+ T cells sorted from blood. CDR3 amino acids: CASSLASGRVHEQFF. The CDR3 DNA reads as TGTGCCAGCAGTTTAGCTAGCGGGAGAGTTCATGAGCAGTTCTTC.